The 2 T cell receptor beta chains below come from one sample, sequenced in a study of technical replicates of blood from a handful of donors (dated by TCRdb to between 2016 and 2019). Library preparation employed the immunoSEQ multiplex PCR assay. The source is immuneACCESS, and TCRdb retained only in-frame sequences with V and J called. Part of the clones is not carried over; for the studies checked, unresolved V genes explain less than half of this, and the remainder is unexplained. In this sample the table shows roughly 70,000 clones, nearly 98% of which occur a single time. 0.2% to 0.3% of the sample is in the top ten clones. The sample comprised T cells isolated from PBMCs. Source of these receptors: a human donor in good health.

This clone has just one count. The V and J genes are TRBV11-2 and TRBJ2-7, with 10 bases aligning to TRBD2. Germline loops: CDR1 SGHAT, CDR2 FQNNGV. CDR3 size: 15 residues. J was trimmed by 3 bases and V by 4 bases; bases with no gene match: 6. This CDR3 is CASSWARTSGYEQYF. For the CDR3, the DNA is TGTGCCAGCAGCTGGGCCCGGACTAGCGGCTACGAGCAGTACTTC.

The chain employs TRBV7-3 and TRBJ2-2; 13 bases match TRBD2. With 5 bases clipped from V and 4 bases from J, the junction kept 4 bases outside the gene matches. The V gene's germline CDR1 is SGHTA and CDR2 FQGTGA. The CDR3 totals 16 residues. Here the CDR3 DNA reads TGTGCCAGCAGCCTAGGACTAGCGGGAGCCACCGGGGAGCTGTTTTTT. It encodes CASSLGLAGATGELFF.